This T cell receptor beta chain was retrieved from a study of cytomegalovirus exposure and HLA in healthy donors. Data came from immunoSEQ multiplex PCR; TCRdb stores just in-frame clones and leaves some out. In the table there are about 360,000 clones, 86% of which are singletons. The CDR3 has 13 amino acids. With V trimmed by 3 bases and J by 6 bases, 5 bases remained unmatched. Germline CDR1 and CDR2: SGHAT and FQNNGV. The chain joins TRBV11-2 to TRBJ2-7, with 7 nucleotides matching TRBD2. Sequencing input: PBMCs. The TCR sequence derives from a woman aged 18-29 years in good health and CMV-seronegative. DNA of the CDR3: TGTGCCAGCAGCTTCCCCTCGGGGGGCGAGCAGTACTTC. Protein product: CASSFPSGGEQYF.